These 20 T cell receptor beta chains were sequenced from one sample in a study of blood T cell repertoires in COVID-19. The protocol was immunoSEQ multiplex PCR, while the TCRdb copy is restricted to in-frame clones and leaves out a portion. The sample consists of 200,000 to 300,000 clones, about nine tenths of them appearing once. The sequenced sample consisted of peripheral blood. Receptor source: a man aged 40-50 years who had recovered from COVID-19.

The gene calls are TRBV5-4 and TRBJ1-1, with D maybe TRBD1 (5 bases). Germline loops: CDR1 SGHNT, CDR2 YYREEE (reference sequence). This CDR3 has 15 residues. Trimming took 3 bases from V and 4 from J, leaving 16 bases between them. CDR3 nucleotides: TGTGCCAGCAGCTGGCTCACCAAAGGGGTCACTGAAGCTTTCTTT. Translating it yields CASSWLTKGVTEAFF.

The gene calls are TRBV6-5 and TRBJ1-1, with D unclear. Trimming removed 4 bases from V and 7 bases from J, with 13 bases in between. Germline values: CDR1 MNHEY, CDR2 SVGAGI. The CDR3 has 13 amino acids. The CDR3 sequence: CASSSYEGYEAFF. In DNA, the CDR3 is TGTGCCAGCAGTTCCTACGAGGGATATGAAGCTTTCTTT.

V gene TRBV7-8 combines with J gene TRBJ2-4; D unresolved. Germline CDR1 reads SGHVS; CDR2 reads FQNEAQ. CDR3 size: 14 residues. Trimming left V 1 base short and J 5 bases short, with 9 bases between. Here the CDR3 DNA reads TGTGCCAGCAGCTTAGGCGGTTTTCAAAACATTCAGTACTTC. Protein: CASSLGGFQNIQYF.

The J gene is TRBJ1-1, the V gene TRBV7-9; D is possibly TRBD1 (6 bases). V was cut by 4 bases and J by 1 base, with 10 bases left in between. The CDR3 is 14 amino acids. Germline CDR1 SEHNR, CDR2 FQNEAQ (reference sequence). The CDR3 DNA is TGTGCCAGCAGCTATGGACAGCCGAACACTGAAGCTTTCTTT. It is translated as CASSYGQPNTEAFF. The whole variable domain, filled in from reference TRBV7-9 and TRBJ1-1, reads DTGVSQNPRHKITKRGQNVTFRCDPISEHNRLYWYRQTLGQGPEFLTYFQNEAQLEKSRLLSDRFSAERPKGSFSTLEIQRTEQGDSAMYLCASSYGQPNTEAFFGQGTRLTVV.

The gene calls are TRBV6-4 and TRBJ1-5; TRBD1 aligns across 9 bases. V lost 2 bases and J lost 0; bases outside the gene matches: 14. There are 20 residues in the CDR3. From germline, CDR1 is MRHNA and CDR2 SNTAGT. CDR3 residues: CASSDGGGTGSFHSNQPQHF. Written as DNA, the CDR3 is TGTGCCAGCAGTGACGGCGGGGGGACAGGGTCCTTCCATAGCAATCAGCCCCAGCATTTT.

CDR3 protein: CASSVAGQGAYNEQFF. CDR3 sequence (DNA): TGTGCCAGCAGCGTAGCTGGTCAGGGGGCATACAATGAGCAGTTCTTC. The chain carries TRBV9 and TRBJ2-1; the match to TRBD1 covers 8 bases. J lost 4 bases, V lost 0 bases, and 6 bases had no gene match. The CDR3 loop spans 16 amino acids. Germline lookup yields CDR1 SGDLS and CDR2 YYNGEE.

J is TRBJ2-1 and V is TRBV7-2; 9 bases map to TRBD1. From germline, CDR1 is SGHTA and CDR2 FQGNSA. Losses at the gene ends were 4 bases for V and 6 bases for J; bases not matched to a gene: 10. The CDR3 loop spans 16 amino acids. CDR3 residues: CASSSRNRDRVNEQFF. In DNA form, the CDR3 reads TGTGCCAGCAGCTCCAGGAACCGGGACAGGGTCAATGAGCAGTTCTTC.

The chain uses TRBV12-5 and TRBJ1-2; TRBD1 might be the D (5 bases). CDR1 and CDR2 (germline): LGHNT, FRNRAP. This CDR3 is 14 amino acids long. Trimming pared 0 bases from V and 7 bases from J, leaving 12 bases between. As DNA, the CDR3 is TGTGCTAGTGGTTTGGTAGCGTCCAGGGCTGGCTACACCTTC. Protein product: CASGLVASRAGYTF.

Note on this clone: This same CDR3 is encoded by further DNA sequences in the sample. The V gene is TRBV9, the J gene TRBJ1-6; 7 bases line up with TRBD1. V was clipped by 0 bases and J by 7 bases; unmatched bases: 1. This CDR3 is built from 14 residues. The germline gives CDR1 SGDLS, CDR2 YYNGEE. CDR3 sequence: CASSVGQGNSPLHF. The CDR3 bases are TGTGCCAGCAGCGTAGGACAGGGCAATTCACCCCTCCACTTT.

The chain combines TRBV6-5 with TRBJ2-3, with D possibly TRBD1 on 6 matching bases. The CDR3 contains 15 residues. Looked up from germline, CDR1 is MNHEY and CDR2 is SVGAGI. Trimming left V 4 bases short and J 3 bases short, with 14 bases between. The CDR3 coding sequence is TGTGCCAGCAGTTTGGGGGCGAGTAAAACAGATACGCAGTATTTT. Protein: CASSLGASKTDTQYF.

The chain carries TRBV24-1 and TRBJ2-7, with TRBD1 matching 10 bases. Germline trimming cut 3 bases from V and 5 bases from J; bases unmatched to any gene: 3. Germline-derived CDR1 and CDR2 are KGHDR and SFDVKD. CDR3 length: 14 amino acids. In DNA form, the CDR3 reads TGTGCCACCAGTGATGGGACAGGGGCCGACGAGCAGTACTTC. As protein: CATSDGTGADEQYF.

A word on this clone: This may be a read error, as it is one base from a much larger clone. The V and J genes are TRBV7-2 and TRBJ2-1; D remains ambiguous. V gave up 4 bases and J gave up 0 bases, with 4 bases separating them. In germline, CDR1 is SGHTA, CDR2 FQGNSA. The CDR3 spans 13 residues. The DNA of the CDR3 is TGTGCCAGCAGCTCCAGCTCCTACAATGAGCAGTTCTTC. It yields the protein CASSSSSYNEQFF.

J is TRBJ2-7 and V is TRBV7-2; 12 nucleotides line up with TRBD2. V lost 2 bases to trimming and J lost 6 bases; unmatched junction nucleotides: 11. This CDR3 spans 17 amino acids. The germline V gene has CDR1 SGHTA and CDR2 FQGNSA. CDR3 nucleotides: TGTGCCAGCAGCTTAATAACCCGACTAGCGGGAGACGGCGAGCAGTACTTC. Its protein product is CASSLITRLAGDGEQYF.

The CDR3 nucleotides are TGTGCCACCAGCAGGGTGTTAGCGGGAGGGCTGAATGAGCAGTTCTTC. Its protein product is CATSRVLAGGLNEQFF. This sequence joins TRBV15 and TRBJ2-1, with TRBD2 matching 11 bases. The CDR3 extends over 16 amino acids. Trimming removed 3 bases from V and 7 bases from J; junction bases left unmatched: 8. Per the germline V gene, CDR1 is LNHNV and CDR2 is YYDKDF (reference sequence).

The rearrangement joins TRBV19 to TRBJ2-3; 10 bases match TRBD2. CDR3 length: 17 amino acids. V trimming: 6 bases; J trimming: 2 bases; junction bases outside the gene matches: 11. In germline, CDR1 is LNHDA, CDR2 SQIVND (reference sequence). CDR3 nucleotides: TGTGCCAGTAGCCCCCCAGCGGGGGGGCTGATCACAGATACGCAGTATTTT. Protein product: CASSPPAGGLITDTQYF.

This chain connects TRBV27 to TRBJ1-2, with 7 positions matching TRBD1. There are 12 residues in the CDR3. Germline lookup yields CDR1 MNHEY and CDR2 SMNVEV (reference sequence). Germline trimming cut 6 bases from V and 8 bases from J; bases unmatched to any gene: 6. The CDR3 spells CASRHRGGGYTF. The CDR3 DNA sequence: TGTGCCAGCAGACACAGGGGAGGCGGCTACACCTTC.

The genes are TRBV6-5 and TRBJ1-1; 10 bases line up with TRBD1. The germline gives CDR1 MNHEY, CDR2 SVGAGI. The CDR3 contains 15 residues. Trimming cost V 6 bases and J 1 base; bases outside gene matches: 5. CDR3 DNA sequence: TGTGCCAGCAGGACCGGGACAGGGGCGAACACTGAAGCTTTCTTT. Amino acid sequence: CASRTGTGANTEAFF.

The chain combines TRBV18 with TRBJ1-4; D is unclear. V gave up 6 bases and J gave up 5 bases, with 7 bases separating them. This CDR3 comprises 12 residues. The germline V gene encodes CDR1 KGHSH and CDR2 LQKENI. CDR3: CASSPFNEKLFF. Here the CDR3 DNA reads TGTGCCAGCTCCCCCTTCAATGAAAAACTGTTTTTT.

The chain combines TRBV19 with TRBJ2-3; D ambiguous. CDR1 and CDR2 from the germline V gene are LNHDA and SQIVND (reference sequence). Trimming took 2 bases from V and 0 from J, leaving 6 bases between them. This CDR3 is built from 14 residues. This chain's CDR3 is CASSITTSTDTQYF. CDR3 DNA sequence: TGTGCCAGTAGTATAACTACGAGCACAGATACGCAGTATTTT.

This chain uses TRBV7-7 with TRBJ2-7, with TRBD1 as a possible D gene (5 bases). The V end lost 2 bases, the J end lost 2 bases, and 13 bases lay between the germline ends. Germline V gene data show CDR1 as SSHAT and CDR2 as FNYEAQ (reference sequence). This CDR3 is 15 amino acids long. CDR3 in amino acids: CASSLRGGPPYEQYF. The CDR3 DNA reads TGTGCCAGCAGCTTAAGGGGCGGACCACCCTACGAGCAGTACTTC.